This T cell receptor beta chain was identified during a study of graft-versus-host responses after intestinal transplantation. Overall study: Transplant recipients had multivisceral, liver-intestinal, or isolated intestinal grafts.

For this clone: Its target is unknown.

Sequencing used immunoSEQ multiplex PCR; TCRdb keeps in-frame clones, though not all of them. The sample holds 90,000 to 120,000 clones, about nine tenths seen once. Regarding the study as a whole: Clonal ratios of graft-versus-host to host-versus-graft in allografts were high for patients exhibiting graft-donor T cell macrochimerism. Researchers found GvH clones in recipient marrow, and some showed up first in ileum or blood. The highest levels of circulating GvH clones went along with early declines in HvG clones after transplant.

V shed 3 bases and J shed 0 bases, with 10 bases lying between them. The CDR3 contains 15 residues. From germline, CDR1 is SGHTA and CDR2 FQGNSA. The receptor's source is a human donor who was the organ donor for an intestinal transplant. The V call is TRBV7-2, the J call TRBJ2-3; D call uncertain. The material was unstimulated CD4+ T cells sorted from spleen or lymph node cells, obtained before transplant. In DNA form, the CDR3 reads TGTGCCAGCAGCTTGTACGGAACTAGCACAGATACGCAGTATTTT. Translation gives CASSLYGTSTDTQYF.